This T cell receptor beta chain emerged from a study of shared clonotypes between healthy human individuals. About the study: A couple of female and a few male donors aged 18 to 49 were enrolled. General study points: The study sampled only blood, and tissue repertoires likely differ.

Method: immunoSEQ multiplex PCR; TCRdb's copy keeps in-frame clones and lacks some. Here the sample spans some 490,000 clones, about 85% being singletons. Germline lookup yields CDR1 SGDLS and CDR2 YYNGEE. The CDR3 consists of 13 residues. Trimming cost V 0 bases and J 9 bases, with 10 bases left between them. As for this clone: Its antigen is currently unknown.

Genomic DNA, for the unsorted samples, came from 75 million to 95 million PBMCs. V and J are TRBV9 and TRBJ2-1; D ambiguous. The sample comprised PBMCs. The sequence derives from a woman between 35 and 50 years old in good health. Some clones in this sample may be carry-over from other donors' samples. CDR3 coding DNA: TGTGCCAGCAGCGTAGTCCTAGGCGCTGAGCAGTTCTTC. Residues: CASSVVLGAEQFF.